This T cell receptor beta chain was sequenced in a study of blood T cells in healthy people across ages. A minimum of 6 million PBMCs was isolated per sample. A second PCR of 7 to 11 cycles used a sample-barcoded 5' primer and a J-beta primer mix. TCRdb re-called the 5' RACE reads with MiXCR, one entry per CDR3 protein. The profile shows approximately 350,000 distinct CDR3 sequences, about 52% of them singletons. The sample holds a few counts of this clonotype. Germline CDR1 is SGHRS and CDR2 is YFSETQ. The CDR3 is made up of 16 amino acids. Trimming removed 1 base from V and 4 bases from J; junction bases left unmatched: 2.

Material for sequencing was blood. The chain uses TRBV5-1 and TRBJ2-3, with 14 bases matching TRBD2. This clonotype was sampled from a man in his fifties or sixties in good health. The CDR3 DNA follows: TGCGCCAGCAGCTTGCGGACTAGCGGGGGGTCAGATACGCAGTATTTT. Protein product: CASSLRTSGGSDTQYF.